Listed here are 27 T cell receptor beta chains from one sample, sequenced in a study of T cell repertoires in cytomegalovirus infection. Antigens for these TCRs are unknown. Using its own MiXCR run on the reads, TCRdb lists one record per CDR3 protein. The data contain some 24,000 distinct CDR3 sequences, about 23% of them seen just once; the ten biggest clones take up over 80%. The source was CD8+ T cells from cultured PBMCs, collected from culture after CMV antigen stimulation. The source is a human donor in good health (CMV status not recorded). Some clones in this sample may be carry-over from other donors' samples.

The sample holds a few counts of this clonotype. The V call is TRBV6-1, the J call TRBJ1-1; no clear D. CDR1 and CDR2 from the germline V gene are MNHNS and SASEGT. This CDR3 has 14 amino acids. The V end was cut by 5 bases, the J end by 1 base, with 11 bases between. The CDR3 region has the DNA TGTGCCAGCAGTTTTCTCCCGGGGAACACTGAAGCTTTCTTT. The encoded protein is CASSFLPGNTEAFF.

This clonotype has a count of ten or more. The chain uses TRBV7-2 and TRBJ2-3, with unresolved D. The germline V gene encodes CDR1 SGHTA and CDR2 FQGNSA. V was shortened by 8 bases and J by 11 bases, with 14 bases between the two germline ends. This CDR3 is 11 amino acids long. The CDR3 region is CASRSPLGQYF. The CDR3 DNA is TGTGCCAGCCGGAGCCCATTGGGGCAGTATTTT. Filled out from reference TRBV7-2 and TRBJ2-3, the complete variable domain reads GAGVSQSPSNKVTEKGKDVELRCDPISGHTALYWYRQSLGQGLEFLIYFQGNSAPDKSGLPSDRFSAERTGGSVSTLTIQRTQQEDSAVYLCASRSPLGQYFGPGTRLTVL.

This clonotype was detected a few times. This chain links TRBV2 with TRBJ1-6; no definite D call. V shed 2 bases and J shed 0 bases, with 5 bases lying between them. The CDR3 is 15 residues long. CDR1 is SNHLY and CDR2 is FYNNEI in the germline V gene. CDR3 sequence (DNA): TGTGCCAGCAGTGAAAGGAGCTCCTATAATTCACCCCTCCACTTT. It is translated as CASSERSSYNSPLHF.

This clonotype was detected many times. The CDR3 sequence: CASSLPGAGNAEAFF. CDR3 coding DNA: TGTGCCAGCAGTTTACCGGGGGCCGGTAACGCTGAAGCTTTCTTT. J is TRBJ1-1 and V is TRBV12-3 or TRBV12-4, with D possibly matching TRBD1 (6 bases). V shed 2 bases and J shed 6 bases, with 16 bases lying between them. This CDR3 has 15 residues.

This chain uses TRBV2 with TRBJ2-7; TRBD2 might be the D (6 bases). CDR1 and CDR2 (germline): SNHLY, FYNNEI. With 6 bases removed from V and 2 bases from J, the gap between germline ends came to 14 bases. The CDR3 is 14 amino acids. DNA of the CDR3: TGTGCCAGCAGGCATGGGGGGAGTCCCTACGAGCAGTACTTC. It yields the protein CASRHGGSPYEQYF. Looking up the rest from reference TRBV2 and TRBJ2-7 gives the full variable domain: EPEVTQTPSHQVTQMGQEVILRCVPISNHLYFYWYRQILGQKVEFLVSFYNNEISEKSEIFDDQFSVERPDGSNFTLKIRSTKLEDSAMYFCASRHGGSPYEQYFGPGTRLTVT.

The V call is TRBV4-1, the J call TRBJ1-6; D ambiguous. V was clipped by 3 bases and J by 10 bases, with 7 bases between them. The CDR3 spans 12 residues. Germline lookup yields CDR1 MGHRA and CDR2 YSYEKL. The CDR3 protein is CASSQGISPLHF. DNA of the CDR3: TGCGCCAGCAGCCAGGGGATATCACCCCTCCACTTT.

V gene TRBV27 combines with J gene TRBJ2-2, with D unclear. The CDR3 consists of 15 residues. Germline V lookup: CDR1 MNHEY, CDR2 SMNVEV (reference sequence). V lost 6 bases and J lost 5, with 16 bases in between. CDR3 in amino acids: CASSVSTLGTGELFF. The CDR3 coding sequence is TGTGCCAGCAGCGTATCGACCCTGGGGACCGGGGAGCTGTTTTTT.

The chain joins TRBV7-2 to TRBJ2-3, with a possible D match to TRBD1 (6 bases). Trimming removed 6 bases at V and 1 base at J, with 11 bases between. CDR1 and CDR2 from the germline V gene are SGHTA and FQGNSA. This CDR3 contains 14 residues. The CDR3 DNA follows: TGTGCCAGCAGGGTGGCAGGGGGCACAGATACGCAGTATTTT. This gives the protein CASRVAGGTDTQYF. The variable domain in full, with the rest retrieved from reference TRBV7-2 and TRBJ2-3, is GAGVSQSPSNKVTEKGKDVELRCDPISGHTALYWYRQSLGQGLEFLIYFQGNSAPDKSGLPSDRFSAERTGGSVSTLTIQRTQQEDSAVYLCASRVAGGTDTQYFGPGTRLTVL.

This clonotype was recorded a few times. This sequence joins TRBV7-6 and TRBJ1-1; 7 positions agree with TRBD1. The CDR3 is 15 amino acids. CDR1 and CDR2 (germline): SGHVS, FNYEAQ. Germline trimming cut 5 bases from V and 3 bases from J; bases unmatched to any gene: 9. CDR3 loop: CASSAKQGWDTEAFF. CDR3 DNA sequence: TGTGCCAGCAGCGCGAAACAGGGGTGGGACACTGAAGCTTTCTTT.

This clonotype came up a few times. J is TRBJ2-7 and V is TRBV27; 11 bases line up with TRBD1. The J segment lost 3 bases and the V segment lost 5 bases, leaving 9 bases of the junction unmatched. The CDR3 spans 16 residues. Germline V lookup: CDR1 MNHEY, CDR2 SMNVEV (reference sequence). CDR3 residues: CASSEKRTGGLYEQYF. The CDR3 nucleotides are TGTGCCAGCAGTGAAAAAAGGACAGGGGGCCTCTACGAGCAGTACTTC.

The rearrangement uses TRBV19 and TRBJ1-2; no clear D gene. The CDR3 has 16 amino acids. Per the germline V gene, CDR1 is LNHDA and CDR2 is SQIVND (reference sequence). V lost 0 bases and J lost 0, with 11 bases in between. The CDR3 here is CASSIDLGTTNYGYTF. DNA of the CDR3: TGTGCCAGTAGTATAGATCTCGGCACAACTAACTATGGCTACACCTTC.

Turning to this clonotype: A much larger clone sits a single nucleotide away, making a read error possible. The chain combines TRBV4-3 with TRBJ1-2, with 7 positions matching TRBD1. In germline, CDR1 is LGHNA, CDR2 YSLEER. The CDR3 contains 14 residues. CDR3 region: CASSQVDRVYAYTF. CDR3 bases: TGCGCCAGCAGCCAAGTAGACAGGGTCTATGCCTACACCTTC.

The CDR3 DNA reads TGCAGTGCTCCCGGGACTAGCTTATACGAGCAGTACTTC. Its protein product is CSAPGTSLYEQYF. V is TRBV20-1 and J is TRBJ2-7; 9 nucleotides agree with TRBD2. Germline V lookup: CDR1 DFQATT, CDR2 SNEGSKA (reference sequence). The CDR3 has 13 residues. J gave up 4 bases and V 5 bases, and 6 bases lay outside the gene matches.

As regards this clonotype: This may come from a read error, since a much larger clone is one base off. The rearrangement links TRBV7-6 to TRBJ2-3, with D unclear. The CDR3 length is 18 residues. In germline, CDR1 is SGHVS, CDR2 FNYEAQ. V gave up 5 bases and J gave up 3 bases, with 24 bases separating them. In DNA, the CDR3 is TGTGCCAGCAGCGACGGACCGGCGACGGTCCTTGGGACAGATACGCAGTATTTT. Amino acid sequence: CASSDGPATVLGTDTQYF.

The V call is TRBV12-3 or TRBV12-4, the J call TRBJ2-1; weak D call: TRBD1 (6 bases). CDR3 size: 15 residues. The ends were cut back, 3 bases at V and 2 bases at J, with 11 bases in the middle. Written as DNA, the CDR3 is TGTGCCAGCAGTTTCTGGGACACGGCCTACAATGAGCAGTTCTTC. It translates to CASSFWDTAYNEQFF.

This clonotype was seen a few times. This chain joins TRBV19 and TRBJ2-3; D unresolved. CDR3 length equals 15 residues. V lost 5 bases and J 4 bases, leaving 16 bases between the germline ends. CDR1 is LNHDA, CDR2 SQIVND, per germline (reference sequence). The CDR3 here is CASSPALAWPDTQYF. CDR3 nucleotide sequence: TGTGCCAGTAGTCCCGCTTTGGCATGGCCAGATACGCAGTATTTT.

Judged by abundance, this clonotype is medium-sized. The rearrangement links TRBV7-2 to TRBJ1-1; D unclear. V was trimmed by 1 base and J by 0 bases, leaving 9 bases between them. Germline V CDR1 and CDR2: SGHTA, FQGNSA. This CDR3 is built from 15 residues. CDR3 in DNA: TGTGCCAGCAGCTTAGTGCCCAGCATGAACACTGAAGCTTTCTTT. As protein: CASSLVPSMNTEAFF.

This clonotype showed up many times. V gene TRBV7-2 combines with J gene TRBJ1-5, with 7 bases aligning to TRBD1. V was clipped by 4 bases and J by 3 bases; unmatched bases: 3. The CDR3 length is 14 residues. Germline values: CDR1 SGHTA, CDR2 FQGNSA. The CDR3 sequence: CASSWDSFNQPQHF. The CDR3 coding sequence is TGTGCCAGCAGCTGGGACAGCTTCAATCAGCCCCAGCATTTT. The full variable domain, completed using reference TRBV7-2 and TRBJ1-5, is GAGVSQSPSNKVTEKGKDVELRCDPISGHTALYWYRQSLGQGLEFLIYFQGNSAPDKSGLPSDRFSAERTGGSVSTLTIQRTQQEDSAVYLCASSWDSFNQPQHFGDGTRLSIL.

The V call is TRBV28, the J call TRBJ2-7, with D unclear. Trimming pared 4 bases from V and 7 bases from J, leaving 17 bases between. The CDR3 is 14 residues long. Germline loops: CDR1 MDHEN, CDR2 SYDVKM. In DNA, the CDR3 is TGTGCCAGCAGTTCACCGTTTTGGCCAGTGGAGCAGTACTTC. The encoded protein is CASSSPFWPVEQYF.

This clonotype was counted ten times or more. The rearrangement uses TRBV5-5 and TRBJ1-5, with D possibly matching TRBD1 (5 bases). Germline V gene sequence: CDR1 SGHKS, CDR2 YYEKEE (reference sequence). Trimming shortened V by 4 bases and J by 1 base, and 15 bases separated the two germline ends. This CDR3 is built from 16 residues. CDR3 in DNA: TGTGCCAGCAGCCCGGATTGGGGGGTGAGCAATCAGCCCCAGCATTTT. Translating it yields CASSPDWGVSNQPQHF.

The table lists this clonotype with many counts. The genes are TRBV7-6 and TRBJ2-5; 8 bases are a match to TRBD1. Germline V lookup: CDR1 SGHVS, CDR2 FNYEAQ. V dropped 5 bases and J dropped 5; count of bases not matched to a gene: 7. The CDR3 totals 14 residues. The CDR3 region is CASSQFRGLETQYF. The CDR3 region has the DNA TGTGCCAGCAGCCAATTCAGGGGGCTGGAGACCCAGTACTTC.

This clonotype was counted ten times or more. The chain uses TRBV2 and TRBJ2-2, with D uncertain. The V and J ends lost 1 base and 3 bases respectively, with 9 bases between them. The CDR3 totals 15 residues. Germline V lookup: CDR1 SNHLY, CDR2 FYNNEI. The CDR3 DNA follows: TGTGCCAGCAGTGAAGGGTTCGGGTACACCGGGGAGCTGTTTTTT. Amino acid sequence: CASSEGFGYTGELFF.

The chain uses TRBV19 and TRBJ1-1, with TRBD1 as a possible D gene (5 bases). This CDR3 has 11 residues. Germline loops: CDR1 LNHDA, CDR2 SQIVND (reference sequence). The V end lost 7 bases, the J end lost 6 bases, and 9 bases lay between the germline ends. In nucleotides, the CDR3 is TGTGCCAGTAATTTGGGGGCTGAAGCTTTCTTT. Translated, it gives CASNLGAEAFF.

Comment on this clonotype: A clone one base away is much larger, so this may be a read error. The chain is built from TRBV11-2 and TRBJ2-3; TRBD2 matches 8 bases. This CDR3 region has 17 residues. Germline CDR1 SGHAT, CDR2 FQNNGV. The CDR3 loop is CANSHGGAEILTDTQYF. CDR3 nucleotides: TGTGCCAACAGCCACGGGGGGGCTGAAATTCTCACAGATACGCAGTATTTT. The entire variable domain, with the rest obtained from reference TRBV11-2 and TRBJ2-3, is as follows: EAGVAQSPRYKIIEKRQSVAFWCNPISGHATLYWYQQILGQGPKLLIQFQNNGVVDDSQLPKDRFSAERLKGVDSTLKIQPAKLEDSAVYLCANSHGGAEILTDTQYFGPGTRLTVL.

This clonotype showed up just once. DNA of the CDR3: TGTGCCAGCAGCTTTTTCCTGAGGAGCCAAGAGACCCAGTACTTC. Protein sequence: CASSFFLRSQETQYF. The rearrangement uses TRBV5-6 and TRBJ2-5; D unclear. This CDR3 has 15 amino acids. Trimming cost V 2 bases and J 1 base, with 12 bases left between them. In germline, CDR1 is SGHDT, CDR2 YYEEEE.

This chain uses TRBV5-6 with TRBJ2-1; possibly TRBD1 for D (6 bases). Germline-derived CDR1 and CDR2 are SGHDT and YYEEEE. CDR3 size: 15 residues. The V and J ends lost 0 bases and 5 bases respectively, with 12 bases between them. CDR3 coding DNA: TGTGCCAGCAGCTTGGGCCAGGGGTTAAACAATGAGCAGTTCTTC. Translated, it gives CASSLGQGLNNEQFF.

The table lists this clonotype with a count of one. At one boundary the junction diverges from the germline segment, which might be a read error. The chain carries TRBV7-6 and TRBJ2-5; D could derive from TRBD1 or TRBD2 (6 bases each). The CDR3 has 18 amino acids. Germline V gene sequence: CDR1 SGHVS, CDR2 FNYEAQ. This CDR3 reads CVSSSAPGGRGDSETQYF. CDR3 DNA sequence: TGTGTCAGCAGCTCAGCCCCCGGTGGAAGGGGGGATTCGGAGACCCAGTACTTC.